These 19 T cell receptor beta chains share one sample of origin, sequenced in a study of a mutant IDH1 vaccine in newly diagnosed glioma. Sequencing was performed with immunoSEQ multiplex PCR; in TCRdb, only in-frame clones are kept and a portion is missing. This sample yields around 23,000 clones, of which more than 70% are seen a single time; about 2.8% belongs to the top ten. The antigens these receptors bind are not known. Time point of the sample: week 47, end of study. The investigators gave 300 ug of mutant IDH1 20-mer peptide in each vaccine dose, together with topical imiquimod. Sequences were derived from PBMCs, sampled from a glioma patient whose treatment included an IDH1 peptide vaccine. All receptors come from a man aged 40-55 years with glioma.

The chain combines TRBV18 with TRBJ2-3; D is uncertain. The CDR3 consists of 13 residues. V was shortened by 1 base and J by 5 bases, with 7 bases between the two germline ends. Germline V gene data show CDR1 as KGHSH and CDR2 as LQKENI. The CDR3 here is CASSPRGVDTQYF. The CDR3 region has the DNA TGTGCCAGCTCACCACGGGGTGTAGATACGCAGTATTTT.

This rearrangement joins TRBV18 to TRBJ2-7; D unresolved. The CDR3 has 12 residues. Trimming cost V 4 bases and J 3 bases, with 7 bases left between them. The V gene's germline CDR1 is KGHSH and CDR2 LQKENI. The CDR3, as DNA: TGTGCCAGCTCACGCGACCACTACGAGCAGTACTTC. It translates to CASSRDHYEQYF. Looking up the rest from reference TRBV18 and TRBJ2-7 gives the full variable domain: NAGVMQNPRHLVRRRGQEARLRCSPMKGHSHVYWYRQLPEEGLKFMVYLQKENIIDESGMPKERFSAEFPKEGPSILRIQQVVRGDSAAYFCASSRDHYEQYFGPGTRLTVT.

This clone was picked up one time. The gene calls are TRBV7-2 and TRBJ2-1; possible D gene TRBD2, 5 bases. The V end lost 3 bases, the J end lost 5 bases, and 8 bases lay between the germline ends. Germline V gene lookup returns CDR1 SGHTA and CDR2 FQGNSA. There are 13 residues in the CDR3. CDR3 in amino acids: CASSFRRDNEQFF. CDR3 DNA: TGTGCCAGCAGCTTTAGGCGGGACAATGAGCAGTTCTTC.

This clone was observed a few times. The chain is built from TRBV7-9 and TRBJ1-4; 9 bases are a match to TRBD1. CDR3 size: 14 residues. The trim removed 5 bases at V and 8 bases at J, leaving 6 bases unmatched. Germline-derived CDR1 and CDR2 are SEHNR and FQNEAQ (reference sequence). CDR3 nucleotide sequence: TGTGCCAGCAGCCTCGACAGGGGGGGAGAAAAACTGTTTTTT. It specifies CASSLDRGGEKLFF.

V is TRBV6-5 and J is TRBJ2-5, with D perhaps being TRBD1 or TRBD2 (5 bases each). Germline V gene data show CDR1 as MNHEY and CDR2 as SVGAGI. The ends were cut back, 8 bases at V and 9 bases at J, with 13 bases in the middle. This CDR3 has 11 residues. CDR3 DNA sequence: TGTGCCAGCGTCGGGGCCGGGGCCCAGTACTTC. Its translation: CASVGAGAQYF.

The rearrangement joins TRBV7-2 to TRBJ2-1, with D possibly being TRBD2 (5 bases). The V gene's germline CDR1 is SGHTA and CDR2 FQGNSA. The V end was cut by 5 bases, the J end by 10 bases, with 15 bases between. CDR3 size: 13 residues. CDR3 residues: CASSGSRAGEQFF. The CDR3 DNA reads TGTGCCAGCAGCGGCTCGCGGGCTGGAGAGCAGTTCTTC.

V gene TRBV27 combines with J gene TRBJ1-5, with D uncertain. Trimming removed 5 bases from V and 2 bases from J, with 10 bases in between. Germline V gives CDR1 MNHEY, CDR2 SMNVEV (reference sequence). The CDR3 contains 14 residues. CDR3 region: CASSPLNRNQPQHF. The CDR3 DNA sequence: TGTGCCAGCAGTCCCCTTAACCGCAATCAGCCCCAGCATTTT.

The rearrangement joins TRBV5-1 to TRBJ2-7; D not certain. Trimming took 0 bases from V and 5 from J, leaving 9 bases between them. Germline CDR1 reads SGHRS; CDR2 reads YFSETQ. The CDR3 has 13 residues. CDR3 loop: CASSLGTANEQYF. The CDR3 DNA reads TGCGCCAGCAGCTTGGGGACGGCAAACGAGCAGTACTTC.

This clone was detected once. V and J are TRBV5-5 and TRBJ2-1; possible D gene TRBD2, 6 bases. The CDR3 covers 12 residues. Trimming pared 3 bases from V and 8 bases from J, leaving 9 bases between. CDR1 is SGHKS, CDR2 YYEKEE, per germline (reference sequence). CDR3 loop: CASSSLAYEQFF. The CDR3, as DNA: TGTGCCAGCAGCTCCCTAGCGTATGAGCAGTTCTTC.

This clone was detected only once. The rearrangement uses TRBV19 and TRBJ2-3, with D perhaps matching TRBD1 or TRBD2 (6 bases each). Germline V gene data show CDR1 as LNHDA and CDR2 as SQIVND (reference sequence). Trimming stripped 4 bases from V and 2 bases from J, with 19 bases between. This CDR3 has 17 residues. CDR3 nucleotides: TGTGCCAGTAGTACACCGTACTTAGGGGGGACCACAGATACGCAGTATTTT. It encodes CASSTPYLGGTTDTQYF.

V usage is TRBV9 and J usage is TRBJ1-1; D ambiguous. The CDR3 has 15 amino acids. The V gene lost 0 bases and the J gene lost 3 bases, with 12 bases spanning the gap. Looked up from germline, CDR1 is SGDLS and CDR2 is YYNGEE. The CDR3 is CASSVVAGGDTEAFF. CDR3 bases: TGTGCCAGCAGCGTAGTAGCCGGCGGAGACACTGAAGCTTTCTTT.

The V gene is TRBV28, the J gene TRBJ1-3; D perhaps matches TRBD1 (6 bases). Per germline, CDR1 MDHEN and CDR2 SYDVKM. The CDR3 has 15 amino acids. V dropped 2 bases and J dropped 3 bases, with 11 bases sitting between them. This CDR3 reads CASSLGGGDGNTIYF. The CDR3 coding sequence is TGTGCCAGCAGTTTAGGGGGGGGCGATGGAAACACCATATATTTT.

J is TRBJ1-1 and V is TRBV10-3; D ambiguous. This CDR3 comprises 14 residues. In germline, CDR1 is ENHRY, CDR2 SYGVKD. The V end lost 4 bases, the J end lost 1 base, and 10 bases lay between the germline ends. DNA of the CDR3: TGTGCCATCAGTGTATCGGAGGGGAACACTGAAGCTTTCTTT. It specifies CAISVSEGNTEAFF.

The CDR3 region is CASNPPDSSYNEQFF. CDR3 bases: TGTGCCAGCAATCCTCCGGACAGCTCCTACAATGAGCAGTTCTTC. This chain joins TRBV6-1 and TRBJ2-1, with a tentative D call TRBD1 (6 bases). Germline V CDR1 and CDR2: MNHNS, SASEGT. Trimming pared 7 bases from V and 0 bases from J, leaving 13 bases between. This CDR3 has 15 residues.

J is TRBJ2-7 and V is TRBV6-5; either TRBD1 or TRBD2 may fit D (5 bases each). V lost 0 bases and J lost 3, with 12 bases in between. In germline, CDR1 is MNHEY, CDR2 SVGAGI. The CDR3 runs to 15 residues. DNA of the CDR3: TGTGCCAGCAGTTACTCGGGACGGTGGGACTACGAGCAGTACTTC. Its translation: CASSYSGRWDYEQYF.

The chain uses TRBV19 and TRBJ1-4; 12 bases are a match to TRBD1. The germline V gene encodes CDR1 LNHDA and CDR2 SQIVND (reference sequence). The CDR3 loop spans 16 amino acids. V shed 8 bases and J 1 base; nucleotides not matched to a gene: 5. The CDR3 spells CASGTGGKLTNEKLFF. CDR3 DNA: TGTGCCAGTGGGACAGGGGGCAAGCTAACTAATGAAAAACTGTTTTTT.

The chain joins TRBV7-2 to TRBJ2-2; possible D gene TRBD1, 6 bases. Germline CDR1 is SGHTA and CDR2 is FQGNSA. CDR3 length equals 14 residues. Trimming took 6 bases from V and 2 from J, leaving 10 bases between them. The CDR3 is CASSQGFNTGELFF. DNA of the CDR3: TGTGCCAGCAGTCAGGGGTTTAACACCGGGGAGCTGTTTTTT.

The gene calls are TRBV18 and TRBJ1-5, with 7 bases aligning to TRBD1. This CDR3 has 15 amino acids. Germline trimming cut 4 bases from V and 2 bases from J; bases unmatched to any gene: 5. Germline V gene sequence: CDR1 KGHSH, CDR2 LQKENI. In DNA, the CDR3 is TGTGCCAGCTCACGCACAGGGACAGGCAATCAGCCCCAGCATTTT. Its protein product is CASSRTGTGNQPQHF.

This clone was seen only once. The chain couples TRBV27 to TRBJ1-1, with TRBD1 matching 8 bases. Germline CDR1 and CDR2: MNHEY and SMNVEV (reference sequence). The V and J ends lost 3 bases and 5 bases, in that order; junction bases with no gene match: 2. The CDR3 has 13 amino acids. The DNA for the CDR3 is TGTGCCAGCAGTTTGAACAGGGGGACTGAAGCTTTCTTT. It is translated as CASSLNRGTEAFF.